One and the same sample provided the 18 T cell receptor beta chains below, sequenced in a study of regulatory T cells in long-lasting Graves disease. Sample time point: newly diagnosed GD, antithyroid drugs for less than 3 months. With RNA extracted from PBMCs as input, the TCR library was made. CDR3 regions were amplified by Arm-PCR using iRepertoire HTBI primers to build TCR beta libraries. Using its own MiXCR run on the multiplex PCR reads, TCRdb lists one record per CDR3 protein. The profile shows over 450,000 distinct CDR3 sequences, 9.5% to 15% of them singletons. This sample was also put to use in a study of T cells in Graves' hyperthyroidism and ophthalmopathy.

The sample consisted of peripheral blood mononuclear cells (PBMCs), taken at new diagnosis, from a patient treated with antithyroid drugs. The receptor source for this set is a woman aged 25 to 39 with Graves disease.

This clonotype was observed many times. The chain has TRBV7-8 and TRBJ2-3, with 11 bases lining up with TRBD1. J was trimmed by 5 bases and V by 2 bases; bases with no gene match: 6. The germline gives CDR1 SGHVS, CDR2 FQNEAQ. The CDR3 extends over 16 amino acids. The CDR3 DNA sequence: TGTGCCAGCAGCTTACGGGACAGGGGGGTGGGAGATACGCAGTATTTT. This codes for CASSLRDRGVGDTQYF.

This clonotype appeared many times. The chain uses TRBV7-9 and TRBJ2-1; 7 bases are a match to TRBD2. Germline V gene data show CDR1 as SEHNR and CDR2 as FQNEAQ (reference sequence). V trimming: 5 bases; J trimming: 5 bases; junction bases outside the gene matches: 9. The CDR3 covers 15 residues. The CDR3 loop is CASSLTGGRDNEQFF. The CDR3 nucleotides are TGTGCCAGCAGCCTCACCGGCGGGAGAGACAATGAGCAGTTCTTC.

This clonotype was counted only a few times. J is TRBJ1-2 and V is TRBV7-9; perhaps TRBD1 as D (5 bases). CDR1 and CDR2 (germline): SEHNR, FQNEAQ (reference sequence). Trimming left V 1 base short and J 2 bases short, with 11 bases between. This CDR3 is 15 amino acids long. The CDR3 bases are TGTGCCAGCAGCTTAGTCGTAGGGACCAACTATGGCTACACCTTC. It yields the protein CASSLVVGTNYGYTF.

This clonotype was found many times. J is TRBJ2-1 and V is TRBV24-1; TRBD1 aligns across 7 bases. V lost 3 bases, J lost 7 bases, and 11 bases stayed unmatched. The CDR3 sequence is 16 residues long. CDR1 is KGHDR, CDR2 SFDVKD, per germline. Written as DNA, the CDR3 is TGTGCCACCAGTGATGACACAGGGGCTGTTCCAAATGAGCAGTTCTTC. This sequence encodes CATSDDTGAVPNEQFF.

Only a few counts were recorded for this clonotype. A much larger clone differs by one base, so this may be a read error. This sequence joins TRBV3-1 and TRBJ1-2; TRBD1 matches 7 bases. From germline, CDR1 is LGHDT and CDR2 YNNKEL (reference sequence). The CDR3 is 13 residues long. After removal of 4 bases from V and 8 bases from J, the junction contained 7 bases not matched to a gene. CDR3 protein: CASSRGQARGYTF. DNA for the CDR3: TGTGCCAGCAGCCGAGGACAGGCGCGGGGCTACACCTTC.

This clonotype occurred a few times. The chain recombines TRBV6-2 or TRBV6-3 with TRBJ2-1; D gene unclear. Germline V gene sequence: CDR1 MNHEY, CDR2 SVGEGT. The CDR3 totals 13 residues. V dropped 7 bases and J dropped 4 bases, with 11 bases sitting between them. This CDR3 reads CASTLTGYNEQFF. In nucleotides, the CDR3 is TGTGCCAGCACCCTTACTGGATACAATGAGCAGTTCTTC.

There are a few counts of this clonotype. This sequence joins TRBV27 and TRBJ2-7, with D possibly being TRBD2 (6 bases). V lost 8 bases and J lost 5, with 19 bases in between. CDR3 length equals 14 residues. Germline CDR1 MNHEY, CDR2 SMNVEV (reference sequence). The CDR3 DNA follows: TGTGCCAGCCGGAGTCACGGGGGAAATCACGAGCAGTACTTC. Its protein product is CASRSHGGNHEQYF.

In this sample, this clonotype turned up a few times. V gene TRBV7-9 combines with J gene TRBJ1-3; 11 bases map to TRBD1. Germline V gene data show CDR1 as SEHNR and CDR2 as FQNEAQ (reference sequence). The CDR3 is 15 amino acids. J gave up 4 bases and V 3 bases, and 2 bases lay outside the gene matches. As DNA, the CDR3 is TGTGCCAGCAGCTTGGGACAGGGGGTCGGAAACACCATATATTTT. It yields the protein CASSLGQGVGNTIYF.

This clonotype was counted ten times or more. The chain is built from TRBV2 and TRBJ2-5; 14 bases match TRBD2. Germline CDR1 SNHLY, CDR2 FYNNEI. The trim removed 4 bases at V and 4 bases at J, leaving 2 bases unmatched. The CDR3 sequence is 15 residues long. CDR3: CASSGGLAGAETQYF. DNA for the CDR3: TGTGCCAGCAGTGGGGGACTAGCGGGAGCAGAGACCCAGTACTTC.

Many counts were recorded for this clonotype. The chain links TRBV9 to TRBJ2-7, with 10 bases lining up with TRBD1. CDR3 length equals 15 residues. Germline CDR1 reads SGDLS; CDR2 reads YYNGEE. V shed 3 bases, J shed 0 bases, and the junction held 3 bases outside the gene matches. CDR3 nucleotides: TGTGCCAGCAGCGAGGGACAGGGGAGCTCCTACGAGCAGTACTTC. Its translation is CASSEGQGSSYEQYF.

This clonotype was detected once. This chain uses TRBV2 with TRBJ1-2; possibly TRBD1 for D (5 bases). The CDR3 runs to 13 residues. V lost 6 bases and J lost 2, with 10 bases in between. CDR1 is SNHLY, CDR2 FYNNEI, per germline. The CDR3 sequence: CASRLGGNYGYTF. The CDR3, as DNA: TGTGCCAGCAGGCTGGGGGGAAACTATGGCTACACCTTC.

This clonotype was detected only a few times. CDR3 protein: CASSGSTGYSGNTIYF. For the CDR3, the DNA is TGTGCCAGCAGCGGTTCGACAGGTTACTCTGGAAACACCATATATTTT. The V call is TRBV7-9, the J call TRBJ1-3, with D maybe TRBD1 (6 bases). This CDR3 is built from 16 residues. The germline gives CDR1 SEHNR, CDR2 FQNEAQ (reference sequence). V was pared by 5 bases and J by 0 bases, with 14 bases between. Full variable domain (outside the CDR3, taken from reference TRBV7-9 and TRBJ1-3): DTGVSQNPRHKITKRGQNVTFRCDPISEHNRLYWYRQTLGQGPEFLTYFQNEAQLEKSRLLSDRFSAERPKGSFSTLEIQRTEQGDSAMYLCASSGSTGYSGNTIYFGEGSWLTVV.

This clonotype was seen only a few times. The chain couples TRBV29-1 to TRBJ1-1; no clear D. Germline-derived CDR1 and CDR2 are SQVTM and ANQGSEA. Trimming left V 4 bases short and J 6 bases short, with 9 bases between. The CDR3 totals 11 residues. CDR3 loop: CSVVNLAEAFF. CDR3 coding DNA: TGCAGCGTTGTCAATTTGGCTGAAGCTTTCTTT.

Turning to this clonotype: The junction and the germline gene differ at one end; a read error may be behind it. The genes are TRBV20-1 and TRBJ1-6; TRBD1 agrees at 7 bases. This CDR3 has 16 residues. CDR1 and CDR2 from the germline V gene are DFQATT and SNEGSKA (reference sequence). The CDR3 sequence is CSARRQGDSYNSPLRF. The CDR3 coding sequence is TGCAGTGCTAGAAGACAGGGAGACTCCTATAATTCACCCCTCCGCTTT.

The chain couples TRBV12-3 or TRBV12-4 to TRBJ2-3, with 8 bases fitting TRBD1. The CDR3 length is 15 residues. J was trimmed by 6 bases and V by 2 bases; bases with no gene match: 7. The CDR3 sequence is CASSLWTGNKDTQYF. As DNA, the CDR3 is TGTGCCAGCAGTTTATGGACAGGGAATAAGGATACGCAGTATTTT.

The chain couples TRBV5-1 to TRBJ1-1; D ambiguous. Germline V gene sequence: CDR1 SGHRS, CDR2 YFSETQ. V lost 0 bases and J lost 0, with 6 bases in between. The CDR3 totals 14 residues. CDR3 sequence reads: CASSLADMNTEAFF. In DNA form, the CDR3 reads TGCGCCAGCAGCTTGGCTGACATGAACACTGAAGCTTTCTTT.

This clonotype was counted at least ten times. The gene calls are TRBV12-3 or TRBV12-4 and TRBJ1-2, with D perhaps matching TRBD1 (5 bases). The CDR3 is 15 amino acids. Deletions cut 1 base from V and 3 bases from J, with 12 bases between. The CDR3 region has the DNA TGTGCCAGCAGTTTAGTTGCAGGGCCGTACTATGGCTACACCTTC. Encoded protein: CASSLVAGPYYGYTF.

Only a few counts were recorded for this clonotype. V usage is TRBV12-3 or TRBV12-4 and J usage is TRBJ2-2; 12 bases line up with TRBD2. V lost 2 bases to trimming and J lost 6 bases; unmatched junction nucleotides: 13. This CDR3 is built from 19 residues. CDR3 sequence reads: CASSLNVFFRTSGAGELFF. The CDR3 nucleotides are TGTGCCAGCAGTTTAAATGTCTTTTTCCGGACTAGCGGGGCCGGGGAGCTGTTTTTT.